The 13 T cell receptor beta chains below come from one sample, sequenced in a study of T cells in Graves' hyperthyroidism and ophthalmopathy. What was amplified from RNA transcripts were TCR beta CDR3 regions. TCR CDR3 regions were first amplified by RT-PCR with HTBI primers. Each CDR3 protein is one row after TCRdb ran MiXCR on the multiplex PCR reads. The profile covers 550,000 to 800,000 distinct CDR3 sequences, with 15% to 20% appearing a single time and around 7.7% taken by the ten largest. The specimen sequenced was blood. These receptors were collected from a man aged 18 to 30 with Graves' hyperthyroidism.

This clonotype occurred many times. The CDR3 region is CSASNPYGYTF. CDR3 DNA sequence: TGCAGTGCTAGTAACCCCTATGGCTACACCTTC. The genes are TRBV20-1 and TRBJ1-2; D remains ambiguous. Trimming removed 3 bases from V and 4 bases from J, with 6 bases in between. The CDR3 runs to 11 residues. Per the germline V gene, CDR1 is DFQATT and CDR2 is SNEGSKA (reference sequence).

This clonotype was found a few times. The chain joins TRBV10-3 to TRBJ1-6, with D perhaps matching TRBD1 (6 bases). Germline lookup yields CDR1 ENHRY and CDR2 SYGVKD. Deletions cut 8 bases from V and 10 bases from J, with 18 bases between. The CDR3 has 14 amino acids. The CDR3 sequence: CAIQEGRGGSPLHF. The CDR3 DNA follows: TGTGCCATCCAGGAGGGCAGGGGAGGCTCACCCCTCCACTTT.

This clonotype was seen at least ten times. The chain carries TRBV7-6 and TRBJ2-5; D remains unclear. The CDR3 runs to 13 residues. Deletions cut 5 bases from V and 1 base from J, with 8 bases between. Germline V gene lookup returns CDR1 SGHVS and CDR2 FNYEAQ. The CDR3: CASSLQVQETQYF. CDR3 coding DNA: TGTGCCAGCAGCCTTCAGGTCCAAGAGACCCAGTACTTC.

As for this clonotype: This may be a read error: a much more frequent sequence differs by one nucleotide. J is TRBJ2-3 and V is TRBV11-2; 8 nucleotides line up with TRBD2. The ends lost 5 bases at V and 0 bases at J; junction bases unmatched: 1. Germline lookup yields CDR1 SGHAT and CDR2 FQNNGV. The CDR3 has 14 residues. The CDR3 sequence: CASSGTRSTDTQYF. Written as DNA, the CDR3 is TGTGCCAGCAGCGGGACTAGGAGCACAGATACGCAGTATTTT.

The rearrangement joins TRBV5-1 to TRBJ2-6; D remains unclear. The V gene lost 0 bases and the J gene lost 0 bases, with 7 bases spanning the gap. Germline loops: CDR1 SGHRS, CDR2 YFSETQ. This CDR3 has 16 residues. CDR3 amino acids: CASSLAGPSGANVLTF. In DNA, the CDR3 is TGCGCCAGCAGCTTGGCCGGACCCTCTGGGGCCAACGTCCTGACTTTC.

To note about this clonotype: The junction departs from germline at one end; a sequencing error may be responsible. This sequence joins TRBV27 and TRBJ1-5; perhaps TRBD1 as D (5 bases). The CDR3 has 12 amino acids. The germline gives CDR1 MNHEY, CDR2 SMNVEV (reference sequence). The CDR3 DNA follows: TGTGTCAGCAGTTCGGGGGTTCAGCCCCAGCATTTT. It specifies CVSSSGVQPQHF.

Comment on this clonotype: Being one base from a much bigger clone, this may be a read error. The conserved final phenylalanine or tryptophan is absent from the CDR3, which likely points to a read error. This rearrangement joins TRBV20-1 to TRBJ2-7, with D unresolved. The CDR3 is 13 residues long. Germline CDR1 reads DFQATT; CDR2 reads SNEGSKA (reference sequence). V lost 1 base, J lost 1 base, and 8 bases lay in between. The CDR3 DNA reads TGCAGTGCTAGAGTTGCCGGATCCTACGAGCAGTACCTC. Translation gives CSARVAGSYEQYL.

This chain joins TRBV7-2 and TRBJ2-7; D gene unclear. CDR1 SGHTA and CDR2 FQGNSA come from the germline V gene. CDR3 length equals 15 residues. Trimming removed 8 bases from V and 0 bases from J, with 17 bases in between. CDR3 bases: TGTGCCAGCCGGAAGGCCCAAGACTTCTCCTACGAGCAGTACTTC. It codes for CASRKAQDFSYEQYF.

This clonotype was seen a few times. This sequence joins TRBV20-1 and TRBJ2-7; no clear D. The CDR3 is 14 amino acids. The germline gives CDR1 DFQATT, CDR2 SNEGSKA (reference sequence). Trimming took 1 base from V and 0 from J, leaving 10 bases between them. CDR3 DNA: TGCAGTGCTAGAGGTGCCGTGAGCTCCTACGAGCAGTACTTC. It translates to CSARGAVSSYEQYF.

This clonotype has a handful of counts. V and J are TRBV6-2 or TRBV6-3 and TRBJ1-4; D call uncertain. V lost 5 bases, J lost 6 bases, and 7 bases lay in between. The V gene's germline CDR1 is MNHEY and CDR2 SVGEGT. This CDR3 has 12 amino acids. This CDR3 reads CASSPSDEKLFF. CDR3 coding DNA: TGTGCCAGCAGTCCTTCAGATGAAAAACTGTTTTTT.

The V gene is TRBV20-1, the J gene TRBJ2-3; no definite D call. Trimming removed 3 bases from V and 1 base from J, with 5 bases in between. This CDR3 is built from 12 residues. Germline V CDR1 and CDR2: DFQATT, SNEGSKA (reference sequence). CDR3 region: CSARLRTDTQYF. The DNA for the CDR3 is TGCAGTGCTAGGCTACGCACAGATACGCAGTATTTT.

This clonotype has just a few counts. The chain couples TRBV30 to TRBJ1-5; the D gene is possibly TRBD1 (6 bases). The CDR3 totals 13 residues. Trimming removed 2 bases from V and 4 bases from J, with 9 bases in between. From germline, CDR1 is GTSNPN and CDR2 SVGIG (reference sequence). The CDR3 DNA follows: TGTGCCTGGAGTATAGGGGGGAATCAGCCCCAGCATTTT. Translating gives CAWSIGGNQPQHF.

V gene TRBV2 combines with J gene TRBJ2-1; no reliable D call. CDR3 size: 17 residues. The germline V gene encodes CDR1 SNHLY and CDR2 FYNNEI. V was shortened by 5 bases and J by 0 bases, with 17 bases between the two germline ends. The CDR3 region is CASSYSPPESSYNEQFF. Written as DNA, the CDR3 is TGTGCCAGCAGTTACTCCCCCCCAGAAAGCTCCTACAATGAGCAGTTCTTC.